The clone carrying this T cell receptor (beta chain) turned up a few times. Its antigen is still unknown. Template material for amplifying TCR beta CDR3 regions consisted of RNA transcripts. First-round RT-PCR targeting the TCR CDR3 was performed with the HTBI primer set. MiXCR, applied by TCRdb to the multiplex PCR reads, yields one record per CDR3 protein. This sample has under 500,000 distinct CDR3 sequences, with around 15% found just once. Germline V CDR1 and CDR2: SGHTA, FQGNSA. CDR3 size: 16 residues. The V end lost 6 bases, the J end lost 5 bases, and 22 bases lay between the germline ends. Lactation, pregnancy, other autoimmune disease or uncontrolled infection excluded patients. This entry belongs to a study of T cells in Graves' hyperthyroidism and ophthalmopathy. Study details: Peripheral blood was taken when the disease was first diagnosed, before any treatment began. Study-level results: Ophthalmopathy was told apart from stable hyperthyroidism by a 13 V-J model.

Sequenced: blood. The chain has TRBV7-2 and TRBJ1-2; a possible D gene is TRBD1 (5 bases). This sequence was found in a man aged 45-60 years with Graves' ophthalmopathy. CDR3 sequence (DNA): TGTGCCAGCAGTTCCACGGGGGGAGTTTGGTTGTATGGCTACACCTTC. Protein sequence: CASSSTGGVWLYGYTF.